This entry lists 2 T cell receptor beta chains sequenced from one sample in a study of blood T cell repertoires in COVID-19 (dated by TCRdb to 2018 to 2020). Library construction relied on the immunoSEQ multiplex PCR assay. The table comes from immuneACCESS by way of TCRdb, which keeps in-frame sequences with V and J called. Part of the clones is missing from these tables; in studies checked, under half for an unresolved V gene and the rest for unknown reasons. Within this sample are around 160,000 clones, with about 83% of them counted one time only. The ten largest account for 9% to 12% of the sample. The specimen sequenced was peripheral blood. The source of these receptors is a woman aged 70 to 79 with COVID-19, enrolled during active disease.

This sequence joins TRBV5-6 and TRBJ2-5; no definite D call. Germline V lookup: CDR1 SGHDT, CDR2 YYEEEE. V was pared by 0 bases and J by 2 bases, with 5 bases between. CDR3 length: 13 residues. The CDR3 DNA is TGTGCCAGCAGCTTGGTGCGACAAGAGACCCAGTACTTC. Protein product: CASSLVRQETQYF.

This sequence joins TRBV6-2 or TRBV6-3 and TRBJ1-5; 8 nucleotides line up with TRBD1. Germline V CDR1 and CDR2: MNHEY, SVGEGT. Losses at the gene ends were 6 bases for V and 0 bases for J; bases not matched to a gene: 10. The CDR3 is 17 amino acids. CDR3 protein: CASSMTGTGTSNQPQHF. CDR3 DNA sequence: TGTGCCAGCAGCATGACCGGGACAGGAACTAGCAATCAGCCCCAGCATTTT.